A selection of T cell receptor beta chains follows, all from one sample in a study of blood T cell repertoires in COVID-19. Only in-frame clones appear in the TCRdb table, and some are missing; sequencing was by immunoSEQ multiplex PCR. Seen here are some 250,000 clones, approximately 78% observed once, and the top ten hold approximately 13%. Sequencing was done on a sample of peripheral blood. These receptors all come from a woman aged 60-70 years with active or convalescent COVID-19. The CDR3 runs from the conserved cysteine through the conserved F or W. The D gene is left open where the match is weak. The size entry is marked missing in some rows and otherwise reads once, few, many or a size class.

clone_size: .
d_call: .
v_call: TRBV13
j_call: TRBJ2-1
cdr3_aa: CASSLGQGGNNEQFF
cdr3_nt: TGTGCCAGCAGCTTAGGACAGGGGGGGAACAATGAGCAGTTCTTC

clone_size: many
d_call: TRBD2
v_call: TRBV11-2
j_call: TRBJ2-3
cdr3_aa: CASSLGLGGGVNTDTQYF
cdr3_nt: TGTGCCAGCAGCTTAGGCCTAGGCGGGGGGGTTAACACAGATACGCAGTATTTT

clone_size: .
d_call: .
v_call: TRBV5-5
j_call: TRBJ2-7
cdr3_aa: CASSPQGYEQYF
cdr3_nt: TGTGCCAGCAGCCCTCAGGGGTACGAGCAGTACTTC

clone_size: .
d_call: .
v_call: TRBV6-5
j_call: TRBJ2-7
cdr3_aa: CASTSFNGVSYEQYF
cdr3_nt: TGTGCCAGCACCAGTTTCAACGGGGTGTCCTACGAGCAGTACTTC

clone_size: .
d_call: .
v_call: TRBV3-1/TRBV3-2
j_call: TRBJ1-2
cdr3_aa: CASSQAFGGDYGYTF
cdr3_nt: TGTGCCAGCAGCCAAGCCTTTGGGGGGGACTATGGCTACACCTTC

clone_size: .
d_call: .
v_call: TRBV5-1
j_call: TRBJ1-1
cdr3_aa: CASSFAGNTEAFF
cdr3_nt: TGCGCCAGCAGCTTTGCAGGGAACACTGAAGCTTTCTTT

clone_size: .
d_call: TRBD2
v_call: TRBV11-1
j_call: TRBJ2-7
cdr3_aa: CASSDRGGLYEQYF
cdr3_nt: TGTGCCAGCAGCGACCGGGGGGGGCTCTACGAGCAGTACTTC

clone_size: .
d_call: TRBD2
v_call: TRBV7-4
j_call: TRBJ2-2
cdr3_aa: CASSSLAGGDSGGKNTGELFF
cdr3_nt: TGTGCCAGCAGCAGCTTAGCGGGTGGCGATAGCGGGGGGAAGAACACCGGGGAGCTGTTTTTT

clone_size: few
d_call: TRBD1
v_call: TRBV20-1
j_call: TRBJ2-3
cdr3_aa: CSASDPGQGTDTQYF
cdr3_nt: TGCAGTGCTAGTGACCCGGGACAGGGGACAGATACGCAGTATTTT

clone_size: many
d_call: TRBD1
v_call: TRBV9
j_call: TRBJ1-3
cdr3_aa: CASSVADRVGNTIYF
cdr3_nt: TGTGCCAGCAGCGTAGCGGACAGGGTGGGAAACACCATATATTTT

clone_size: .
d_call: TRBD2
v_call: TRBV13
j_call: TRBJ2-5
cdr3_aa: CASSLVGGSRETQYF
cdr3_nt: TGTGCCAGCAGCTTAGTCGGGGGGAGTCGGGAGACCCAGTACTTC

clone_size: once
d_call: TRBD1
v_call: TRBV2
j_call: TRBJ2-2
cdr3_aa: CASGGQGMWELFF
cdr3_nt: TGTGCCAGCGGCGGACAGGGAATGTGGGAGCTGTTTTTT

clone_size: once
d_call: .
v_call: TRBV11-2
j_call: TRBJ2-1
cdr3_aa: CASSAHTFSEQFF
cdr3_nt: TGTGCCAGCAGCGCCCATACCTTTAGTGAGCAGTTCTTC

clone_size: few
d_call: TRBD2
v_call: TRBV7-2
j_call: TRBJ2-1
cdr3_aa: CASSLGPPGLAGNRGFF
cdr3_nt: TGTGCCAGCAGCTTAGGGCCTCCGGGACTAGCGGGGAACAGGGGGTTCTTC

clone_size: .
d_call: TRBD1
v_call: TRBV7-2
j_call: TRBJ1-1
cdr3_aa: CASSPRQGKNTEAFF
cdr3_nt: TGTGCCAGCAGCCCTCGACAGGGTAAGAATACTGAAGCTTTCTTT

clone_size: many
d_call: .
v_call: TRBV7-9
j_call: TRBJ1-2
cdr3_aa: CASSPQTGYGYTF
cdr3_nt: TGTGCCAGCAGCCCCCAGACGGGCTATGGCTACACCTTC

clone_size: .
d_call: .
v_call: TRBV3-1/TRBV3-2
j_call: TRBJ1-2
cdr3_aa: CASSPNPGNHGYTF
cdr3_nt: TGTGCCAGCAGCCCGAACCCAGGGAATCATGGCTACACCTTC

clone_size: .
d_call: TRBD1
v_call: TRBV5-5
j_call: TRBJ1-2
cdr3_aa: CASSLARGRGGYTF
cdr3_nt: TGTGCCAGCAGCTTGGCCAGGGGGCGCGGTGGCTACACCTTC

clone_size: .
d_call: .
v_call: TRBV6-1
j_call: TRBJ1-6
cdr3_aa: CASSELQGYSPLHF
cdr3_nt: TGTGCCAGCAGTGAGCTTCAGGGGTATTCACCCCTCCACTTT

clone_size: .
d_call: .
v_call: TRBV11-2
j_call: TRBJ1-4
cdr3_aa: CASSVKDSEFNEKLFF
cdr3_nt: TGTGCCAGCAGCGTAAAGGACAGTGAGTTTAATGAAAAACTGTTTTTT